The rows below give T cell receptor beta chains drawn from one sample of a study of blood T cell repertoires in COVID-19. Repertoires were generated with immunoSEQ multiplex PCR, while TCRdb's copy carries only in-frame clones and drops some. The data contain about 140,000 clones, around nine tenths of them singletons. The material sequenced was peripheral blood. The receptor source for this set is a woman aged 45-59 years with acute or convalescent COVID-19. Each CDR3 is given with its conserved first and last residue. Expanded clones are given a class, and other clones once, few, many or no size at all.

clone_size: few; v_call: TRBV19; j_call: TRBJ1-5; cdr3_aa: CASRHTDGYQPQHF
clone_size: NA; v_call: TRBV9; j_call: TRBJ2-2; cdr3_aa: CASSERPGNTGELFF
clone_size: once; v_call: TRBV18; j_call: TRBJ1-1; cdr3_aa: CASSLGTGRVNTEAFF
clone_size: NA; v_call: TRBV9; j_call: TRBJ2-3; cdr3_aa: CASSPRAGGPSSTDTQYF
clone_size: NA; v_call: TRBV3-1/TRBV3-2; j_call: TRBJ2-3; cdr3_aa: CASTSTDTQYF
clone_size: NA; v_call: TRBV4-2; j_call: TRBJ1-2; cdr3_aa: CASSRGGEGANYGYTF
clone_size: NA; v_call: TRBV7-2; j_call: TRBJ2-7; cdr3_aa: CASSPAGTLSYEQYF
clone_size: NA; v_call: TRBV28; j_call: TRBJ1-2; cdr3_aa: CASSLYRQATHYGYTF
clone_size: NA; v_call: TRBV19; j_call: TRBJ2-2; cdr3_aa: CASSIVIPETRLANTGELFF
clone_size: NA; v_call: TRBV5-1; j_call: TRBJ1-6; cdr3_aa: CASSLSQGASRNSPLHF
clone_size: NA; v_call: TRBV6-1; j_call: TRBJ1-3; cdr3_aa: CASSERSGDRGQYMVNTIYF
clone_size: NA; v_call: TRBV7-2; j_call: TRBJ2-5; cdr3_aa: CASSLVGGETQYF
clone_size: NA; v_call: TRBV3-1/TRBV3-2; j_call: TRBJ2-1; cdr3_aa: CASSRILVPGEQFF
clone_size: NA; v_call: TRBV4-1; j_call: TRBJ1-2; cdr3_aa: CASSHPRTGAIYGYTF
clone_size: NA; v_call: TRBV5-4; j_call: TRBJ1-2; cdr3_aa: CASSLELSSRTAYGYTF
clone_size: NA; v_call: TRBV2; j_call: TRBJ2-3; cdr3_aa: CASSEALTGVRTDTQYF
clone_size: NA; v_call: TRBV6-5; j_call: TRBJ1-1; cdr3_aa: CASSSGTGGTEAFF
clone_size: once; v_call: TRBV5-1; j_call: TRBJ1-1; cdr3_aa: CASSSQGLETEAFF
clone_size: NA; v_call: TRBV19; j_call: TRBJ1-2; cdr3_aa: CASSIDITGEANYGYTF
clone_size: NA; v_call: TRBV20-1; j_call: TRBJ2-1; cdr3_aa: CSASRAGGPSYNEQFF
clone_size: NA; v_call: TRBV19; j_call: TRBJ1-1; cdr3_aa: CASKGGFPGTEAFF
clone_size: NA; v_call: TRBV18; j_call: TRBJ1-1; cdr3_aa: CASSPRQGRLSSEAFF
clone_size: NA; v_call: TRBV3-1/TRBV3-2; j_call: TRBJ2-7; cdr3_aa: CASSQGPGGLTYEQYF
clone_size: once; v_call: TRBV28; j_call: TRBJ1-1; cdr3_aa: CASSWTGGWTEAFF
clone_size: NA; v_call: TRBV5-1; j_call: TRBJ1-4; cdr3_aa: CASSLAGGKRDEKLFF
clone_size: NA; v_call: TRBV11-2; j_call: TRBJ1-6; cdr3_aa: CASSLSPRPPLHF
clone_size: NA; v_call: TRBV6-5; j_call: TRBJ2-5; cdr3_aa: CASTQTGAETQYF
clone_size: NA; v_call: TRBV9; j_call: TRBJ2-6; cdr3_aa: CASSVELVVSGANVLTF